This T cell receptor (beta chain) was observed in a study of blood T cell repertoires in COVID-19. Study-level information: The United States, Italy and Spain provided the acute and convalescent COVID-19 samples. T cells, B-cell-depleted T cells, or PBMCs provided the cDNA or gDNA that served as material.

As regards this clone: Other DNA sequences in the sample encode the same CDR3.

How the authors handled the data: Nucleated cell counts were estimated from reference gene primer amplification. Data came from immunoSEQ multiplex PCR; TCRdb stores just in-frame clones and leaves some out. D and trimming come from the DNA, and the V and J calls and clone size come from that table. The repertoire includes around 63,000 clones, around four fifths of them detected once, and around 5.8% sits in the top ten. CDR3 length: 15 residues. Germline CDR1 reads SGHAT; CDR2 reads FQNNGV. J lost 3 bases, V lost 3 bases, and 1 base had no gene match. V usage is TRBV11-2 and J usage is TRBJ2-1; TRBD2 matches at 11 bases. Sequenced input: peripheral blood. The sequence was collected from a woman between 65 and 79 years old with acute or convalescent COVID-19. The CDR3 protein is CASSLLAGGYNEQFF. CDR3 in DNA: TGTGCCAGCAGCTTGCTAGCGGGGGGCTACAATGAGCAGTTCTTC.